These T cell receptor beta chains were read from a single sample in a study of blood T cell repertoires in COVID-19. Sequenced by immunoSEQ multiplex PCR; TCRdb stores in-frame clones only, minus some. This sample has around 150,000 clones; roughly 85% occur once, and the top ten carry over 4.5%. The specimen sequenced was peripheral blood. These receptors all stem from a human donor in a cohort sampled during active COVID-19. Both conserved end residues are part of each CDR3. Each record gives: clone size, J gene, D gene, V gene, CDR3 protein, CDR3 DNA. The D gene is left open where the match is weak. Not all rows give a size; the values are once, few, many and, for expanded clones, a class.

size: -
J: TRBJ2-5
D: TRBD1
V: TRBV11-2
CDR3: CASSQTGGVETQYF
DNA: TGTGCCAGCAGTCAGACAGGGGGCGTAGAGACCCAGTACTTC

size: -
J: TRBJ1-5
D: -
V: TRBV7-2
CDR3: CASSLQGAQPQHF
DNA: TGTGCCAGCAGCTTACAGGGTGCCCAGCCCCAGCATTTT

size: medium-sized
J: TRBJ1-6
D: -
V: TRBV6-5
CDR3: CASGGSTLHF
DNA: TGTGCCAGCGGGGGGTCGACCCTCCACTTT

size: few
J: TRBJ2-7
D: -
V: TRBV7-9
CDR3: CASSFSYRPYEQYF
DNA: TGTGCCAGCAGCTTTAGCTACCGCCCCTACGAGCAGTACTTC

size: -
J: TRBJ2-7
D: TRBD1
V: TRBV5-6
CDR3: CASSPRTGGSSGSSYEQYF
DNA: TGTGCCAGCAGCCCGCGGACAGGGGGCTCGAGCGGGAGCTCCTACGAGCAGTACTTC

size: -
J: TRBJ2-6
D: TRBD1
V: TRBV6-5
CDR3: CASSYFTGAGANVLTF
DNA: TGTGCCAGCAGTTACTTCACAGGGGCTGGGGCCAACGTCCTGACTTTC

size: -
J: TRBJ1-5
D: -
V: TRBV30
CDR3: CAWSVGGGVGQNQPQHF
DNA: TGTGCCTGGAGTGTTGGAGGAGGAGTAGGGCAAAATCAGCCCCAGCATTTT

size: few
J: TRBJ1-1
D: -
V: TRBV5-8
CDR3: CASSLGARVNTEAFF
DNA: TGTGCCAGCAGCTTGGGGGCCAGGGTGAACACTGAAGCTTTCTTT

size: once
J: TRBJ2-3
D: -
V: TRBV27
CDR3: CASNTPGGPTDTQYF
DNA: TGTGCCAGCAATACCCCCGGGGGGCCCACAGATACGCAGTATTTT

size: -
J: TRBJ1-2
D: -
V: TRBV28
CDR3: CASSLLQQGDGYTF
DNA: TGTGCCAGCAGTTTACTTCAACAGGGAGACGGCTACACCTTC

size: -
J: TRBJ2-2
D: TRBD1
V: TRBV9
CDR3: CASSPYGRTGGQGTGELFF
DNA: TGTGCCAGCAGCCCCTATGGGAGAACGGGGGGACAGGGTACCGGGGAGCTGTTTTTT

size: -
J: TRBJ2-7
D: TRBD2
V: TRBV5-6
CDR3: CASSRGTSGATYEQYF
DNA: TGTGCCAGCAGCCGGGGGACTAGCGGGGCAACCTACGAGCAGTACTTC

size: -
J: TRBJ1-2
D: TRBD1
V: TRBV13
CDR3: CASSLVQGRDYGYTF
DNA: TGTGCCAGCAGCTTAGTACAGGGGAGAGACTATGGCTACACCTTC

size: -
J: TRBJ2-7
D: TRBD2
V: TRBV7-8
CDR3: CASSLAGGYEQYF
DNA: TGTGCCAGCAGCTTAGCGGGGGGGTACGAGCAGTACTTC

size: once
J: TRBJ2-4
D: -
V: TRBV5-5
CDR3: CASSSKVGGREAKNIQYF
DNA: TGTGCCAGCAGCTCCAAGGTCGGGGGAAGAGAGGCCAAAAACATTCAGTACTTC

size: -
J: TRBJ2-7
D: -
V: TRBV5-5
CDR3: CASTGRGGPGEQYF
DNA: TGTGCCAGCACTGGGAGAGGGGGACCTGGCGAGCAGTACTTC

size: once
J: TRBJ2-5
D: TRBD1
V: TRBV5-1
CDR3: CASSLTGTGGVQTQYF
DNA: TGCGCCAGCAGCCTAACCGGGACAGGGGGCGTTCAGACCCAGTACTTC

size: -
J: TRBJ2-3
D: -
V: TRBV7-2
CDR3: CASSLVGRITDTQYF
DNA: TGTGCCAGCAGCTTAGTGGGCAGGATCACAGATACGCAGTATTTT

size: -
J: TRBJ2-1
D: TRBD2
V: TRBV27
CDR3: CASSLLTSGGHNEQFF
DNA: TGTGCCAGCAGTTTATTGACTAGCGGGGGCCACAATGAGCAGTTCTTC

size: -
J: TRBJ2-7
D: -
V: TRBV11-2
CDR3: CASSWGGRSYEQYF
DNA: TGTGCCAGCAGCTGGGGTGGGAGGAGCTACGAGCAGTACTTC

size: -
J: TRBJ2-2
D: -
V: TRBV27
CDR3: CASSFIGLENTGELFF
DNA: TGTGCCAGCAGTTTTATCGGACTGGAGAACACCGGGGAGCTGTTTTTT

size: once
J: TRBJ2-7
D: -
V: TRBV7-2
CDR3: CASSHTPDDYLSYEQYF
DNA: TGTGCCAGCAGCCACACACCGGACGACTACCTCTCCTACGAGCAGTACTTC

size: few
J: TRBJ2-7
D: TRBD1
V: TRBV3-1/TRBV3-2
CDR3: CASSQTGDPYEQYF
DNA: TGTGCCAGCAGCCAGACAGGGGACCCCTACGAGCAGTACTTC

size: once
J: TRBJ1-4
D: -
V: TRBV6-1
CDR3: CASSEKGVGEKLFF
DNA: TGTGCCAGCAGTGAAAAGGGGGTAGGAGAAAAACTGTTTTTT

size: -
J: TRBJ1-2
D: TRBD1
V: TRBV5-1
CDR3: CASSRTTGIHGYTF
DNA: TGCGCCAGCAGCCGAACGACAGGGATCCATGGCTACACCTTC

size: few
J: TRBJ2-7
D: TRBD2
V: TRBV6-5
CDR3: CASSYGLAGTYEQYF
DNA: TGTGCCAGCAGTTACGGCCTAGCGGGGACCTACGAGCAGTACTTC

size: once
J: TRBJ2-7
D: TRBD1
V: TRBV5-6
CDR3: CASSSTGVYEQYF
DNA: TGTGCCAGCAGCTCGACAGGGGTATACGAGCAGTACTTC

size: -
J: TRBJ1-1
D: -
V: TRBV20-1
CDR3: CSASACEGCTEAFF
DNA: TGCAGTGCTAGTGCGTGTGAGGGTTGCACTGAAGCTTTCTTT

size: -
J: TRBJ2-7
D: -
V: TRBV6-5
CDR3: CASRARQDAYEQYF
DNA: TGTGCCAGCAGAGCCAGACAGGACGCCTACGAGCAGTACTTC

size: -
J: TRBJ2-1
D: -
V: TRBV6-5
CDR3: CASTGQFPLNEQFF
DNA: TGTGCCAGCACTGGACAATTTCCCCTCAATGAGCAGTTCTTC

size: -
J: TRBJ2-1
D: TRBD2
V: TRBV4-1
CDR3: CASSQPSGRGSYNEQFF
DNA: TGCGCCAGCAGCCAACCTAGCGGGAGGGGCTCCTACAATGAGCAGTTCTTC

size: -
J: TRBJ2-5
D: -
V: TRBV9
CDR3: CASSVGVNREETQYF
DNA: TGTGCCAGCAGCGTAGGGGTAAACAGGGAGGAGACCCAGTACTTC

size: -
J: TRBJ1-6
D: -
V: TRBV7-2
CDR3: CASSLDRLSNSPLHF
DNA: TGTGCCAGCAGCTTAGACAGGTTAAGTAATTCACCCCTCCACTTT